This TCR beta chain is drawn from a study of T-cell reconstitution after alpha-beta-depleted transplantation in children. Study conclusions and caveats: About two months after transplant, alpha-beta T cells reportedly came from several hundred expanded graft clones. From newly produced T cells came most of the T-cell counts and diversity one year after transplant.

Preparation of the TCRbeta library involved a method that used unique molecular identifiers. MiXCR, run by TCRdb on the PCR reads, gives a single entry per CDR3 protein. In the table there are 600,000 to 800,000 distinct CDR3 sequences, approximately 14% of which are singletons. In this sample, this clonotype turned up many times. What it binds is not known. V was clipped by 3 bases and J by 5 bases, with 15 bases between them. Germline V gene sequence: CDR1 SGHRS, CDR2 YFSETQ. There are 15 residues in the CDR3. The rearrangement joins TRBV5-1 to TRBJ2-1; possible D gene TRBD2, 6 bases. The source of this sequence is a girl aged 2-10 years with congenital amegakaryocytic thrombocytopenia, due to receive a stem cell transplant. The sequencing used PBMCs, collected before TCRalphabeta/CD19-depleted stem cell transplant. Here the CDR3 reads CASSYPGTADNEQFF. In DNA, the CDR3 is TGCGCCAGCAGCTACCCTGGGACTGCCGACAATGAGCAGTTCTTC.